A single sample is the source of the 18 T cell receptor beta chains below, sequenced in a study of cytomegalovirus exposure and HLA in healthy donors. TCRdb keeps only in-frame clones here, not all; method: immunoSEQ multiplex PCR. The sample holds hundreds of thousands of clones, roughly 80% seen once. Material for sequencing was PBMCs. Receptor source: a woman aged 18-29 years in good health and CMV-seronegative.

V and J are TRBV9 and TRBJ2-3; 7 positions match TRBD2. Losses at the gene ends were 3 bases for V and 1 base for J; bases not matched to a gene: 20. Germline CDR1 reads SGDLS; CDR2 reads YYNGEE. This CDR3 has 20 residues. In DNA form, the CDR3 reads TGTGCCAGCAGCGCCAACCCGACCCCAGCGGCGGGAGCTCGCACAGATACGCAGTATTTT. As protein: CASSANPTPAAGARTDTQYF.

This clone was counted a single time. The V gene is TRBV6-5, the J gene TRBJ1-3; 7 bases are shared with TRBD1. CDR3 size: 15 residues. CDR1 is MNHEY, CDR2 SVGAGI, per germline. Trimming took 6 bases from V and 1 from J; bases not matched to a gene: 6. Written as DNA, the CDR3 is TGTGCCAGCAGCAGGGGGGGTAGGTCTGGAAACACCATATATTTT. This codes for CASSRGGRSGNTIYF.

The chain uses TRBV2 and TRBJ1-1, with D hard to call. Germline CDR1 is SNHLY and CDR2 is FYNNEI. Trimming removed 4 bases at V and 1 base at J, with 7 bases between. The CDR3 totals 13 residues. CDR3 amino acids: CASSGEGNTEAFF. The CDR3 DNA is TGTGCCAGCAGTGGGGAAGGGAACACTGAAGCTTTCTTT. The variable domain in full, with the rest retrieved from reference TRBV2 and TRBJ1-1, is EPEVTQTPSHQVTQMGQEVILRCVPISNHLYFYWYRQILGQKVEFLVSFYNNEISEKSEIFDDQFSVERPDGSNFTLKIRSTKLEDSAMYFCASSGEGNTEAFFGQGTRLTVV.

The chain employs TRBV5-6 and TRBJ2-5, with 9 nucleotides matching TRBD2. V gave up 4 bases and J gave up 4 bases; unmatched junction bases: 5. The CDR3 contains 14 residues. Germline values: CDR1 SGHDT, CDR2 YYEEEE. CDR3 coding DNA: TGTGCCAGCAGCAGAGAGCGGGGGGCAGAGACCCAGTACTTC. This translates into CASSRERGAETQYF.

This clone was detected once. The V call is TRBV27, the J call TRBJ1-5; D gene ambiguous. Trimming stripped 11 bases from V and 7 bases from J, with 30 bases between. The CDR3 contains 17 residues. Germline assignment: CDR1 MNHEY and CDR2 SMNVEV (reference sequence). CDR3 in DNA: TGTGCCTGCCGCCGTCCGTCTAAGGTGTGGCGCAGGCAGCCCCAGCATTTT. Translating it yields CACRRPSKVWRRQPQHF.

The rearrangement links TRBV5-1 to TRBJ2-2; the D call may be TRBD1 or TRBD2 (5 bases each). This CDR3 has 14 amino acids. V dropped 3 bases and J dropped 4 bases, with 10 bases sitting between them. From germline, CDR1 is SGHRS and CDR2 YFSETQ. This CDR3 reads CASSSGTATGELFF. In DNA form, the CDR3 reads TGCGCCAGCAGCTCCGGGACCGCCACCGGGGAGCTGTTTTTT.

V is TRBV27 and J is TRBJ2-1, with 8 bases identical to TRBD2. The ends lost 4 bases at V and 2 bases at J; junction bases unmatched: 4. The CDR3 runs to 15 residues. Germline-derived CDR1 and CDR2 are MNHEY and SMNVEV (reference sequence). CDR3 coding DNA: TGTGCCAGCAGTTACCCGGGACTAGCCTACAATGAGCAGTTCTTC. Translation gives CASSYPGLAYNEQFF.

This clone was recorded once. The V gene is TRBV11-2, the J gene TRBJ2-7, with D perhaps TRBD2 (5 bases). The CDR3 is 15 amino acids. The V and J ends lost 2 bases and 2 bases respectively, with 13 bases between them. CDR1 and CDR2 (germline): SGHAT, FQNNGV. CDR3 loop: CASSLRRLYPYEQYF. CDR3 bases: TGTGCCAGCAGCTTACGGAGGCTGTACCCCTACGAGCAGTACTTC.

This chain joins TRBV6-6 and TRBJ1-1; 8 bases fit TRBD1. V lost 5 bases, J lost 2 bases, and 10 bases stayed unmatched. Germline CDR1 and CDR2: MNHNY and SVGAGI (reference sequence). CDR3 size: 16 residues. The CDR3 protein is CASSPHTGQANTEAFF. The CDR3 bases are TGTGCCAGCAGTCCTCATACGGGACAGGCTAACACTGAAGCTTTCTTT.

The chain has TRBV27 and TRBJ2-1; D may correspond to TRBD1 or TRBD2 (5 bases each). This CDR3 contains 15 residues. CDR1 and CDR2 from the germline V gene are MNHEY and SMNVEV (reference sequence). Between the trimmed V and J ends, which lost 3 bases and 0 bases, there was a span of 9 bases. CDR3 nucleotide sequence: TGTGCCAGCAGTTTGGCAGGGAGCTCCTACAATGAGCAGTTCTTC. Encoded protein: CASSLAGSSYNEQFF.

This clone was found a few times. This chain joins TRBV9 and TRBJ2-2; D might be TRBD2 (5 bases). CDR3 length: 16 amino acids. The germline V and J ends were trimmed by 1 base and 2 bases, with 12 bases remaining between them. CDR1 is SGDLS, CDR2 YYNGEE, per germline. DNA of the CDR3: TGTGCCAGCAGCGTACTGTCCAGCGGTAACACCGGGGAGCTGTTTTTT. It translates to CASSVLSSGNTGELFF.

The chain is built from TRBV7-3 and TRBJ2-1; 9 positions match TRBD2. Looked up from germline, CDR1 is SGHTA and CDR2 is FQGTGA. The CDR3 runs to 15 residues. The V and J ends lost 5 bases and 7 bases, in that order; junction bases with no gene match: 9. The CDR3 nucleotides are TGTGCCAGCAGCCCCCGGCTAGCGGGATTAAATGAGCAGTTCTTC. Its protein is CASSPRLAGLNEQFF. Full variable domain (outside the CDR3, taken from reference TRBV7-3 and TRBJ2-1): GAGVSQTPSNKVTEKGKYVELRCDPISGHTALYWYRQSLGQGPEFLIYFQGTGAADDSGLPNDRFFAVRPEGSVSTLKIQRTERGDSAVYLCASSPRLAGLNEQFFGPGTRLTVL.

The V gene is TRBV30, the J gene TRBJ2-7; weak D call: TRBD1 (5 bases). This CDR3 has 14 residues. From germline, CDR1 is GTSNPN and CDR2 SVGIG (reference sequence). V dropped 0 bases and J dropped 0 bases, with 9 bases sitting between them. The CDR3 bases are TGTGCCTGGAGTGTACTCGACAGCTCCTACGAGCAGTACTTC. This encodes CAWSVLDSSYEQYF.

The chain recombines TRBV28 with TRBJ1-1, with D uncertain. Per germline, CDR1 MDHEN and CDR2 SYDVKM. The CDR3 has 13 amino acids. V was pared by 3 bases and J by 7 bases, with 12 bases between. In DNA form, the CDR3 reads TGTGCCAGCAGTTTGCTCCACAGTCTTGAAGCTTTCTTT. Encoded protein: CASSLLHSLEAFF. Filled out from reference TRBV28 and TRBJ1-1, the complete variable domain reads DVKVTQSSRYLVKRTGEKVFLECVQDMDHENMFWYRQDPGLGLRLIYFSYDVKMKEKGDIPEGYSVSREKKERFSLILESASTNQTSMYLCASSLLHSLEAFFGQGTRLTVV.

The CDR3: CASSPYSTDTQYF. CDR3 nucleotide sequence: TGTGCCAGCAGCCCCTATAGCACAGATACGCAGTATTTT. This sequence joins TRBV9 and TRBJ2-3; D not certain. The CDR3 has 13 amino acids. V was clipped by 4 bases and J by 0 bases, with 6 bases between them. Germline-derived CDR1 and CDR2 are SGDLS and YYNGEE.

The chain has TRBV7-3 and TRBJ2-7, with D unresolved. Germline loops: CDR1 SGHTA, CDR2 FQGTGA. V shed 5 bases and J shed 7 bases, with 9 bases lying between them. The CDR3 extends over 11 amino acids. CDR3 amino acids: CASSVRREQYF. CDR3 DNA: TGTGCCAGCAGCGTTCGTAGGGAGCAGTACTTC.

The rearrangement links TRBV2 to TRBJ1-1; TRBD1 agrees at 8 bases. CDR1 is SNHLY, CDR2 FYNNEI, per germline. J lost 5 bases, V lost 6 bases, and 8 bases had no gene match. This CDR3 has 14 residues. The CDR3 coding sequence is TGTGCCAGCAGACCCAGGGGGCGATGGACTGAAGCTTTCTTT. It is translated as CASRPRGRWTEAFF.

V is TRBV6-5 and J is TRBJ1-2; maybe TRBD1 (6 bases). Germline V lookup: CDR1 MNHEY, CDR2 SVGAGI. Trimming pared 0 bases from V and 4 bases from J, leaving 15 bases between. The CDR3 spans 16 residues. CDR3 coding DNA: TGTGCCAGCAGTTACTCGAACCCAGGGGAGGGCTATGGCTACACCTTC. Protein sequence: CASSYSNPGEGYGYTF.